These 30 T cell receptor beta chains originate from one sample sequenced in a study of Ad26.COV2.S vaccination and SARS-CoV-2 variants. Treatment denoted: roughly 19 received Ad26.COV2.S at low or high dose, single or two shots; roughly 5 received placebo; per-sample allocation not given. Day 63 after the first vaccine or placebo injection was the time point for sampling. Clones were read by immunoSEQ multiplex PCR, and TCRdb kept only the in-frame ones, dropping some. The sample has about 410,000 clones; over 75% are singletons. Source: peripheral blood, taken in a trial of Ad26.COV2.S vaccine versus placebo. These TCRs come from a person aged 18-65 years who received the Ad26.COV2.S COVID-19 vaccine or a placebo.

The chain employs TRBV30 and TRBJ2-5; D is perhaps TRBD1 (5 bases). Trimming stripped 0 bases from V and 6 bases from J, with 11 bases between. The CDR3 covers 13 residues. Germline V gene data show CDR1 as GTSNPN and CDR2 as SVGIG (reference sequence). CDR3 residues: CAWSVGQGQTQYF. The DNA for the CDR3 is TGTGCCTGGAGTGTAGGTCAGGGTCAGACCCAGTACTTC. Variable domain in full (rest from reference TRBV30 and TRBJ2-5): SQTIHQWPATLVQPVGSPLSLECTVEGTSNPNLYWYRQAAGRGLQLLFYSVGIGQISSEVPQNLSASRPQDRQFILSSKKLLLSDSGFYLCAWSVGQGQTQYFGPGTRLLVL.

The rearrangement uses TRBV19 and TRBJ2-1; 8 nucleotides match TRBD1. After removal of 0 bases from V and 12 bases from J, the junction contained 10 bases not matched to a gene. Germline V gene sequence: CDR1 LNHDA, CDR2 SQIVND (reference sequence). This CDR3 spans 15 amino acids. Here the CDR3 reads CASSIDDRGGLGQFF. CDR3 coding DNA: TGTGCCAGTAGTATAGATGACAGGGGAGGTTTGGGGCAGTTCTTC. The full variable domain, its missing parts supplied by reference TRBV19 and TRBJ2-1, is DGGITQSPKYLFRKEGQNVTLSCEQNLNHDAMYWYRQDPGQGLRLIYYSQIVNDFQKGDIAEGYSVSREKKESFPLTVTSAQKNPTAFYLCASSIDDRGGLGQFFGPGTRLTVL.

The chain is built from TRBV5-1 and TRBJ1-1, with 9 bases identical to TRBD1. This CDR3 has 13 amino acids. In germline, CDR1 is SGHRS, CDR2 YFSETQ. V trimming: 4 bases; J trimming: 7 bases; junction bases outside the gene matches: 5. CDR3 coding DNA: TGCGCCAGCAGCAGGGGACAGGGAATTGAAGCTTTCTTT. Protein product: CASSRGQGIEAFF.

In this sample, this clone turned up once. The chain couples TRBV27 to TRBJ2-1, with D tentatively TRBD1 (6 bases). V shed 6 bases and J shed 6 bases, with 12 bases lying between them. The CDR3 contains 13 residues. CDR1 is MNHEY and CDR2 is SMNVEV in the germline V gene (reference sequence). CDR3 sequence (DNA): TGTGCCAGCAGGTCAAGCAGGGGCAATGAGCAGTTCTTC. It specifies CASRSSRGNEQFF.

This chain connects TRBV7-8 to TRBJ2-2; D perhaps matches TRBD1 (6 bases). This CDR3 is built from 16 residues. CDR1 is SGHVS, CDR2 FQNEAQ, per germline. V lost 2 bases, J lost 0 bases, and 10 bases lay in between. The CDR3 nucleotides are TGTGCCAGCAGCTTAACCACAGGGTCGAACACCGGGGAGCTGTTTTTT. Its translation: CASSLTTGSNTGELFF.

CDR3 loop: CASSFDLNYGYTF. The CDR3 DNA sequence: TGCGCCAGCAGCTTCGACCTTAACTATGGCTACACCTTC. This chain links TRBV5-1 with TRBJ1-2; D remains unclear. Deletions cut 2 bases from V and 1 base from J, with 6 bases between. This CDR3 is built from 13 residues. The germline V gene encodes CDR1 SGHRS and CDR2 YFSETQ. Filled out from reference TRBV5-1 and TRBJ1-2, the complete variable domain reads KAGVTQTPRYLIKTRGQQVTLSCSPISGHRSVSWYQQTPGQGLQFLFEYFSETQRNKGNFPGRFSGRQFSNSRSEMNVSTLELGDSALYLCASSFDLNYGYTFGSGTRLTVV.

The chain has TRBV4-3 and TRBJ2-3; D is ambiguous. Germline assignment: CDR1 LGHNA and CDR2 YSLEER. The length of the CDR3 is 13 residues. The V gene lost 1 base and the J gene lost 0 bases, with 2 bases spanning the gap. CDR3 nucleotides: TGCGCCAGCAGCCAAGCCAGCACAGATACGCAGTATTTT. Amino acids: CASSQASTDTQYF.

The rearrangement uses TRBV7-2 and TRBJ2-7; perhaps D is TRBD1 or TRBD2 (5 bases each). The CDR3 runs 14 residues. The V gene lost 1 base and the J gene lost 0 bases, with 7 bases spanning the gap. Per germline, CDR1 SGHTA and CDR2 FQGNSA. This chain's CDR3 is CASSLGGASYEQYF. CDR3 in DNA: TGTGCCAGCAGCTTAGGAGGGGCCTCCTACGAGCAGTACTTC. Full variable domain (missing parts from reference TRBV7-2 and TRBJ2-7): GAGVSQSPSNKVTEKGKDVELRCDPISGHTALYWYRQSLGQGLEFLIYFQGNSAPDKSGLPSDRFSAERTGGSVSTLTIQRTQQEDSAVYLCASSLGGASYEQYFGPGTRLTVT.

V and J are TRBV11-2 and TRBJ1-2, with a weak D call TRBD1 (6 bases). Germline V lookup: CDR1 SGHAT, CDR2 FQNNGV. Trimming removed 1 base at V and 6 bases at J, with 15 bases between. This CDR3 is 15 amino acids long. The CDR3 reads CASSLAGGGHNGYTF. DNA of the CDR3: TGTGCCAGCAGCTTAGCGGGCGGGGGGCATAATGGCTACACCTTC.

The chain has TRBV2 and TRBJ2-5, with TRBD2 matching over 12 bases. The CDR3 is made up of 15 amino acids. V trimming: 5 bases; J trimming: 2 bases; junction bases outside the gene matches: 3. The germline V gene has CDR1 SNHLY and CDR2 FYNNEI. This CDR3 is CASSRTSGTQETQYF. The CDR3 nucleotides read TGTGCCAGCAGTAGGACTAGCGGGACGCAAGAGACCCAGTACTTC.

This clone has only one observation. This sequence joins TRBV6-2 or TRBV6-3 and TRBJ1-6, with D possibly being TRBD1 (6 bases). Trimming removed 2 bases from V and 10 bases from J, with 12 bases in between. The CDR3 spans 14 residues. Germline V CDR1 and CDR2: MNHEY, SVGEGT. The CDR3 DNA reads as TGTGCCAGCAGTTACCTTGACAGGTCCTCACCCCTCCACTTT. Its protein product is CASSYLDRSSPLHF.

The CDR3 here is CASSRTDPRQAEQYF. CDR3 bases: TGTGCCAGCAGTCGCACCGACCCCCGCCAGGCCGAGCAGTACTTC. The J gene is TRBJ2-7, the V gene TRBV6-2 or TRBV6-3; D call uncertain. Trimming cost V 5 bases and J 6 bases, with 20 bases left between them. Looked up from germline, CDR1 is MNHEY and CDR2 is SVGEGT. There are 15 residues in the CDR3.

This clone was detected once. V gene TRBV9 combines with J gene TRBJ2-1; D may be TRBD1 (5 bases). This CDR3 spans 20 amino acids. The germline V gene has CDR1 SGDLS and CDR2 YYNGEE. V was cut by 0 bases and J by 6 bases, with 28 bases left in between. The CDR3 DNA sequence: TGTGCCAGCAGCGTAGCTTGGGCCCAGGGCTCGGCAGGCCCAGGCAATGAGCAGTTCTTC. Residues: CASSVAWAQGSAGPGNEQFF.

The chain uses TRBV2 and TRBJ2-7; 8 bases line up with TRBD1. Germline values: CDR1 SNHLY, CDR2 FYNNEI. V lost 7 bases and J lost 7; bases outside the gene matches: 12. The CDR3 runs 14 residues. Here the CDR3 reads CASTETGASGEQYF. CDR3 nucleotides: TGTGCCAGCACCGAGACAGGGGCCTCGGGGGAGCAGTACTTC.

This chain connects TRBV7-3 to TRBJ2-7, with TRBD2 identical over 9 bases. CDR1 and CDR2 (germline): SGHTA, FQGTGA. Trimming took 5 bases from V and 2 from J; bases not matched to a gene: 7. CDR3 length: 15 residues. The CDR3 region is CASSLTLAGPYEQYF. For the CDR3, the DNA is TGTGCCAGCAGCCTCACCCTAGCGGGACCCTACGAGCAGTACTTC.

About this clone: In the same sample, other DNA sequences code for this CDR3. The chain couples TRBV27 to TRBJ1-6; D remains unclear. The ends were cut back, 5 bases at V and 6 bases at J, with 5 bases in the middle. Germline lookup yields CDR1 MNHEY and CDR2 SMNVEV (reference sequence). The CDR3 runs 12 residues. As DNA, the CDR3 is TGTGCCAGCAGTCCTATTAATTCACCCCTCCACTTT. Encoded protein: CASSPINSPLHF.

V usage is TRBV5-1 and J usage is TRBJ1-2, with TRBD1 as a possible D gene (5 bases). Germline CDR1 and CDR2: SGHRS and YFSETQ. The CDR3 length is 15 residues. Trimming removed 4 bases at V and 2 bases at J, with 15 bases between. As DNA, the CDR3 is TGCGCCAGCAGCCCTATGTCGGGGCTAAACTATGGCTACACCTTC. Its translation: CASSPMSGLNYGYTF.

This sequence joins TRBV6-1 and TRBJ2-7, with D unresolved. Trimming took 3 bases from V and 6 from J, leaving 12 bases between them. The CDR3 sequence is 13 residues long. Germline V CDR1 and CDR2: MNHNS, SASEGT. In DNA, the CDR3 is TGTGCCAGCAGTGAGCCTCCCCCCCCCGAGCAGTACTTC. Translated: CASSEPPPPEQYF.

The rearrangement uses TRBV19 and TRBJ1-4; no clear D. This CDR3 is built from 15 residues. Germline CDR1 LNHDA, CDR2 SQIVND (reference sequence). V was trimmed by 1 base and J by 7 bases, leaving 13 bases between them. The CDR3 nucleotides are TGTGCCAGTAGTATAGGCGCCGGCTCAAGTGAAAAACTGTTTTTT. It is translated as CASSIGAGSSEKLFF.

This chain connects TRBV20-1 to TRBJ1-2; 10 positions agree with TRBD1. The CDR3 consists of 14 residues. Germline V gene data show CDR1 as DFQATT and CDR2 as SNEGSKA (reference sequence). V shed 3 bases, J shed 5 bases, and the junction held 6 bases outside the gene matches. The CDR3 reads CSASKRGQGYGYTF. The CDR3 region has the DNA TGCAGTGCTAGTAAAAGGGGACAGGGGTATGGCTACACCTTC.

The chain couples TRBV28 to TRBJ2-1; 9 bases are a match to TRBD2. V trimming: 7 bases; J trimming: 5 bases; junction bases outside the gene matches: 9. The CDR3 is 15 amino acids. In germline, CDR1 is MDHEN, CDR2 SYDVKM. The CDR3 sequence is CASNYGLARDNEQFF. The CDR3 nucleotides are TGTGCCAGCAACTACGGACTAGCGAGGGACAATGAGCAGTTCTTC.

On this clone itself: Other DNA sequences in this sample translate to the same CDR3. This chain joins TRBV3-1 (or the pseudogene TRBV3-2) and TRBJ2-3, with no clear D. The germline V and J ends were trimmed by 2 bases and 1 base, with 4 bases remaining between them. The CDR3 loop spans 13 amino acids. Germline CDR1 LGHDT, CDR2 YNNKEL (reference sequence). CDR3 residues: CASSQRGTDTQYF. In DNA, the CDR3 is TGTGCCAGCAGCCAAAGGGGCACAGATACGCAGTATTTT.

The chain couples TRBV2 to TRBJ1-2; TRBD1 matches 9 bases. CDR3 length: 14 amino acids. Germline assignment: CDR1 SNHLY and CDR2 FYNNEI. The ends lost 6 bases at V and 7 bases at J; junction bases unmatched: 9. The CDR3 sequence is CASRLTGGESGYTF. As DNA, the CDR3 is TGTGCCAGCAGACTAACAGGGGGCGAGAGTGGCTACACCTTC.

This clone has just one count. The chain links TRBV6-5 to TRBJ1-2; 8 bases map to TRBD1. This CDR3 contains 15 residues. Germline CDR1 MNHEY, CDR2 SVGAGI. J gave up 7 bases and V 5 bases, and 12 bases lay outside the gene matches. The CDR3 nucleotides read TGTGCCAGCAGTCCCAACCTAGGACAGGGTGGTGGCTACACCTTC. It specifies CASSPNLGQGGGYTF.

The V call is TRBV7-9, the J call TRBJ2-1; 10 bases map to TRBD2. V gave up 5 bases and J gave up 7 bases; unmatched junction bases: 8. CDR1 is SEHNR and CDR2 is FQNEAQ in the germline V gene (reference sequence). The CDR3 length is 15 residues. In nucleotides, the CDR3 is TGTGCCAGCAGCGGCCCTAGCGGGAGTATTAATGAGCAGTTCTTC. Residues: CASSGPSGSINEQFF. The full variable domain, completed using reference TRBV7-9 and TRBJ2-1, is DTGVSQNPRHKITKRGQNVTFRCDPISEHNRLYWYRQTLGQGPEFLTYFQNEAQLEKSRLLSDRFSAERPKGSFSTLEIQRTEQGDSAMYLCASSGPSGSINEQFFGPGTRLTVL.

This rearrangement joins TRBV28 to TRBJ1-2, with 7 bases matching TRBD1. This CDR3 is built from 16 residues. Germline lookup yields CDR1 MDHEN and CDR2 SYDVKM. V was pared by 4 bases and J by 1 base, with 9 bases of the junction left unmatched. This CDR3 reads CASSSPTGTDNYGYTF. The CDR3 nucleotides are TGTGCCAGCAGTTCCCCCACCGGGACAGATAACTATGGCTACACCTTC.

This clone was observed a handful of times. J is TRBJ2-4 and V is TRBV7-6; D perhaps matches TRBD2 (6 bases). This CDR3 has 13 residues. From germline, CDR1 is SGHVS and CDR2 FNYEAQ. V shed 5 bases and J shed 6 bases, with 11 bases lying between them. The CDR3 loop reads CASSPTAGNIQYF. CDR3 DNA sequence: TGTGCCAGCAGCCCCACAGCGGGAAACATTCAGTACTTC.

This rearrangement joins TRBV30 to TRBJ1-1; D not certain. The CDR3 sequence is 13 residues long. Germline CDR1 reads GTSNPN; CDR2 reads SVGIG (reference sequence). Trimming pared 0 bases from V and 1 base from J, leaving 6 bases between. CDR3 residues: CAWSVSQNTEAFF. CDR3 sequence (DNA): TGTGCCTGGAGTGTGTCCCAGAACACTGAAGCTTTCTTT.

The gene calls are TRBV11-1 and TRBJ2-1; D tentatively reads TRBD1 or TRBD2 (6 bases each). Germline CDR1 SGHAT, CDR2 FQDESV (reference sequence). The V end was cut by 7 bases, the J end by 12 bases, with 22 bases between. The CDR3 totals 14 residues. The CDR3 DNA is TGTGCCAGCACCTGGACGTCGGGGGCTTGGGGGCAGTTCTTC. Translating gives CASTWTSGAWGQFF. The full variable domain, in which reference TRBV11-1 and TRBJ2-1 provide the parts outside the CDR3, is EAEVAQSPRYKITEKSQAVAFWCDPISGHATLYWYRQILGQGPELLVQFQDESVVDDSQLPKDRFSAERLKGVDSTLKIQPAELGDSAMYLCASTWTSGAWGQFFGPGTRLTVL.

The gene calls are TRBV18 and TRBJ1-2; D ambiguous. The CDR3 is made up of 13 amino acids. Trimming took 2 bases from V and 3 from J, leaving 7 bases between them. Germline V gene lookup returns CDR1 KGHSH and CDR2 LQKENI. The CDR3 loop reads CASSPDQYYGYTF. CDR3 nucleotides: TGTGCCAGCTCACCAGACCAGTACTATGGCTACACCTTC. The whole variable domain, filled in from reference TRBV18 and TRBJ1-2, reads NAGVMQNPRHLVRRRGQEARLRCSPMKGHSHVYWYRQLPEEGLKFMVYLQKENIIDESGMPKERFSAEFPKEGPSILRIQQVVRGDSAAYFCASSPDQYYGYTFGSGTRLTVV.